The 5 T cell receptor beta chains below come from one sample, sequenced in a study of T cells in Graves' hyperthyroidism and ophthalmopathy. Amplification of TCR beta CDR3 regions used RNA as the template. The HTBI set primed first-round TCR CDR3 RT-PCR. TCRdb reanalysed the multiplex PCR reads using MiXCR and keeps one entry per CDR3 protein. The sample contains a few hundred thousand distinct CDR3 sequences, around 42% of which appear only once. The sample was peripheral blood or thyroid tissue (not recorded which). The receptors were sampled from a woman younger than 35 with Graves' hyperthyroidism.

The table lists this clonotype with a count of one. The CDR3: CATSDLGTVNTGELFF. The CDR3 DNA follows: TGTGCCACCAGTGATTTGGGGACAGTGAACACCGGGGAGCTGTTTTTT. The rearrangement links TRBV24-1 to TRBJ2-2; 7 nucleotides agree with TRBD1. Germline trimming cut 0 bases from V and 1 base from J; bases unmatched to any gene: 1. Germline-derived CDR1 and CDR2 are KGHDR and SFDVKD. The CDR3 length is 16 residues.

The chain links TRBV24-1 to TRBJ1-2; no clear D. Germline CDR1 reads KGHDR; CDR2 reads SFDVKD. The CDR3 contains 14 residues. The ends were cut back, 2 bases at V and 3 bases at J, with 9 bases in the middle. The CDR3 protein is CATSDSVEDYGYTF. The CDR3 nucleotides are TGTGCCACCAGTGATTCAGTAGAGGACTATGGCTACACCTTC.

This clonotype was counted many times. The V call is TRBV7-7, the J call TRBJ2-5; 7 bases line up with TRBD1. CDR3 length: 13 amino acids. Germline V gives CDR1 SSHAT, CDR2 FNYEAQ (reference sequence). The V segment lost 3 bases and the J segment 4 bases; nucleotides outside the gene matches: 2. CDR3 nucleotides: TGTGCCAGCAGCTTTAGGGGGCGAGAGACCCAGTACTTC. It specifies CASSFRGRETQYF.

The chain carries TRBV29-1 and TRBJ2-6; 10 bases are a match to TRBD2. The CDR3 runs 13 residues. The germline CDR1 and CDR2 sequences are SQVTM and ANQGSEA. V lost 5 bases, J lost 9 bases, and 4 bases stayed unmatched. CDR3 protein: CSVKKREGNVLTF. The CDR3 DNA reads TGCAGCGTTAAGAAGCGGGAGGGCAACGTCCTGACTTTC.

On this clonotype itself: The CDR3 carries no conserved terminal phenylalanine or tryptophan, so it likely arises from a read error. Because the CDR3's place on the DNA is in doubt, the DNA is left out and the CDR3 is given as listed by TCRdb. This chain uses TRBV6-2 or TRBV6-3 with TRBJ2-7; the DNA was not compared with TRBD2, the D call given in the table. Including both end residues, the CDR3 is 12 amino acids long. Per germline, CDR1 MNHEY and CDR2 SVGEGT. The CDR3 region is CASSYGTLGVAG.